This TCR beta chain was profiled in a study of technical replicates of blood from several donors. Profiling relied on immunoSEQ multiplex PCR, and the TCRdb table lists in-frame clones only, not all of them. This sample has 70,000 to 80,000 clones, with just under 97% found just once. Germline V gene sequence: CDR1 GTSNPN, CDR2 SVGIG (reference sequence). Germline trimming cut 2 bases from V and 2 bases from J; bases unmatched to any gene: 9. The CDR3 has 16 amino acids. The sample was T cells isolated from PBMCs. The receptor comes from a human donor in good health. The chain employs TRBV30 and TRBJ1-2; 9 bases agree with TRBD1. The CDR3 region is CAWSKISGQGNYGYTF. CDR3 in DNA: TGTGCCTGGAGTAAAATTTCGGGACAGGGAAACTATGGCTACACCTTC.